A single sample is the source of the 13 T cell receptor beta chains below, sequenced in a study of OX40 agonist ivuxolimab in advanced cancers. Clones were read by immunoSEQ multiplex PCR, and TCRdb kept only the in-frame ones, dropping some. The sample yields tens of thousands of clones, roughly nine tenths seen once. Specimen: CD4+ or CD8+ T cells sorted from blood, collected in a trial of the OX40 agonist ivuxolimab. The receptors were sampled from an adult with an advanced solid tumor such as melanoma, head and neck, liver or kidney cancer.

This chain joins TRBV15 and TRBJ2-1, with 10 positions matching TRBD2. Germline lookup yields CDR1 LNHNV and CDR2 YYDKDF (reference sequence). This CDR3 is built from 15 residues. Trimming removed 1 base from V and 6 bases from J; junction bases left unmatched: 3. The CDR3 DNA is TGTGCCACCAGCAGAGGTCTAGCGGGAGTCAATGAGCAGTTCTTC. This gives the protein CATSRGLAGVNEQFF.

The CDR3 region is CASSLNRVGAGELFF. CDR3 sequence (DNA): TGCGCCAGCAGCTTGAACAGGGTGGGCGCCGGGGAGCTGTTTTTT. The chain carries TRBV5-1 and TRBJ2-2, with D possibly being TRBD1 (6 bases). V gave up 1 base and J gave up 6 bases, with 13 bases separating them. The CDR3 runs to 15 residues. Germline CDR1 SGHRS, CDR2 YFSETQ.

The J gene is TRBJ1-4, the V gene TRBV28, with a tentative D call TRBD1 (5 bases). This CDR3 region has 15 residues. CDR1 and CDR2 from the germline V gene are MDHEN and SYDVKM. The germline V and J ends were trimmed by 2 bases and 0 bases, with 7 bases remaining between them. CDR3 sequence reads: CASSLGGATNEKLFF. The CDR3 DNA reads TGTGCCAGCAGTTTAGGGGGTGCAACTAATGAAAAACTGTTTTTT.

CDR3 sequence reads: CASTQRRERTDTQYF. In nucleotides, the CDR3 is TGTGCCAGCACCCAACGGCGGGAGAGGACAGATACGCAGTATTTT. This rearrangement joins TRBV7-2 to TRBJ2-3; TRBD2 aligns across 7 bases. The germline CDR1 and CDR2 sequences are SGHTA and FQGNSA. Trimming at V came to 7 bases and at J to 3 bases, leaving 10 bases not matched to a gene. The CDR3 loop spans 15 amino acids. The variable domain in full, with the rest retrieved from reference TRBV7-2 and TRBJ2-3, is GAGVSQSPSNKVTEKGKDVELRCDPISGHTALYWYRQSLGQGLEFLIYFQGNSAPDKSGLPSDRFSAERTGGSVSTLTIQRTQQEDSAVYLCASTQRRERTDTQYFGPGTRLTVL.

With regard to this clone: Other DNA sequences in the sample encode the same CDR3. This chain joins TRBV18 and TRBJ2-6, with D unclear. Germline CDR1 reads KGHSH; CDR2 reads LQKENI. Trimming took 3 bases from V and 0 from J, leaving 3 bases between them. This CDR3 has 14 residues. The CDR3 DNA reads as TGTGCCAGCTCACCGGGCTCTGGGGCCAACGTCCTGACTTTC. Its protein is CASSPGSGANVLTF. The full variable domain, in which reference TRBV18 and TRBJ2-6 provide the parts outside the CDR3, is NAGVMQNPRHLVRRRGQEARLRCSPMKGHSHVYWYRQLPEEGLKFMVYLQKENIIDESGMPKERFSAEFPKEGPSILRIQQVVRGDSAAYFCASSPGSGANVLTFGAGSRLTVL.

The V and J genes are TRBV6-5 and TRBJ2-2; 9 bases agree with TRBD1. V trimming: 6 bases; J trimming: 1 base; junction bases outside the gene matches: 3. The CDR3 totals 15 residues. From germline, CDR1 is MNHEY and CDR2 SVGAGI. The CDR3 sequence: CASSLGQGNTGELFF. CDR3 bases: TGTGCCAGCAGCCTGGGACAGGGGAACACCGGGGAGCTGTTTTTT.

The V and J genes are TRBV5-1 and TRBJ2-3, with TRBD1 matching over 8 bases. The V segment lost 2 bases and the J segment 3 bases; nucleotides outside the gene matches: 2. CDR3 length equals 14 residues. The germline V gene encodes CDR1 SGHRS and CDR2 YFSETQ. The CDR3 loop reads CASSFGQGTDTQYF. The CDR3 DNA follows: TGCGCCAGCAGCTTTGGACAGGGTACAGATACGCAGTATTTT. Full variable domain (missing parts from reference TRBV5-1 and TRBJ2-3): KAGVTQTPRYLIKTRGQQVTLSCSPISGHRSVSWYQQTPGQGLQFLFEYFSETQRNKGNFPGRFSGRQFSNSRSEMNVSTLELGDSALYLCASSFGQGTDTQYFGPGTRLTVL.

The chain's CDR3 is CASTPTTPSSNQPQHF. The DNA of the CDR3 is TGTGCCAGCACTCCCACGACCCCCTCTAGCAATCAGCCCCAGCATTTT. V usage is TRBV7-8 and J usage is TRBJ1-5; unclear D gene. Germline CDR1 is SGHVS and CDR2 is FQNEAQ. The CDR3 has 16 amino acids. Trimming removed 7 bases from V and 0 bases from J, with 16 bases in between.

CDR3 coding DNA: TGTGCCAGCAGTTGGACCTCCGGAGGGGAAGGCATTCAGTACTTC. Residues: CASSWTSGGEGIQYF. The chain links TRBV27 to TRBJ2-4; D is possibly TRBD2 (6 bases). Trimming took 4 bases from V and 9 from J, leaving 19 bases between them. Germline V gene data show CDR1 as MNHEY and CDR2 as SMNVEV (reference sequence). The CDR3 totals 15 residues.

The chain has TRBV11-2 and TRBJ1-1; D gene uncertain. CDR3 length equals 13 residues. V lost 5 bases to trimming and J lost 3 bases, with 10 bases between them. Germline loops: CDR1 SGHAT, CDR2 FQNNGV. The CDR3 DNA sequence: TGTGCCAGCAGCCCATCCGGGTACACTGAAGCTTTCTTT. Translated: CASSPSGYTEAFF.

The table lists this clone with a few counts. The rearrangement links TRBV2 to TRBJ1-3; TRBD1 might be the D (6 bases). Germline-derived CDR1 and CDR2 are SNHLY and FYNNEI. V lost 7 bases and J 1 base, leaving 14 bases between the germline ends. The CDR3 totals 15 residues. CDR3: CASTPGGQSGNTIYF. Here the CDR3 DNA reads TGTGCCAGCACCCCGGGGGGGCAATCTGGAAACACCATATATTTT. Complete variable domain (other parts from reference TRBV2 and TRBJ1-3): EPEVTQTPSHQVTQMGQEVILRCVPISNHLYFYWYRQILGQKVEFLVSFYNNEISEKSEIFDDQFSVERPDGSNFTLKIRSTKLEDSAMYFCASTPGGQSGNTIYFGEGSWLTVV.

The rearrangement links TRBV19 to TRBJ1-4; unclear D gene. The CDR3 has 14 amino acids. Looked up from germline, CDR1 is LNHDA and CDR2 is SQIVND (reference sequence). V shed 3 bases and J shed 4 bases, with 9 bases lying between them. CDR3 in amino acids: CASSIKRFNEKLFF. In DNA, the CDR3 is TGTGCCAGTAGTATCAAGAGATTTAATGAAAAACTGTTTTTT.

This chain joins TRBV15 and TRBJ2-5; D not certain. Germline lookup yields CDR1 LNHNV and CDR2 YYDKDF (reference sequence). The germline V and J ends were trimmed by 1 base and 4 bases, with 10 bases remaining between them. The CDR3 runs to 14 residues. This CDR3 reads CATSRGRLGETQYF. The CDR3 DNA reads as TGTGCCACCAGCAGAGGAAGGCTTGGAGAGACCCAGTACTTC.